This T cell receptor beta chain was retrieved from a study of OX40 agonist ivuxolimab in advanced cancers. Study observations and caveats: Some of the lowest clonal expansion was seen in partial responders at 0.1-3.0 mg/kg.

This CDR3 has 15 residues. V dropped 1 base and J dropped 6 bases, with 13 bases sitting between them. Germline CDR1 reads LNHDA; CDR2 reads SQIVND (reference sequence). As regards this clone: The antigen remains unidentified.

Produced via immunoSEQ multiplex PCR; TCRdb's table is partial and in-frame only. In the table there are about 25,000 clones, just over 85% of which are singletons. This chain links TRBV19 with TRBJ2-1, with D tentatively TRBD2 (7 bases). The clonotype was recovered from an adult with an advanced solid tumor such as melanoma, head and neck, liver or kidney cancer. The sample was CD4+ or CD8+ T cells sorted from blood, taken in a trial of the OX40 agonist ivuxolimab. This chain's CDR3 is CASSIVAGALNEQFF. CDR3 bases: TGTGCCAGTAGTATAGTGGCGGGGGCCCTCAATGAGCAGTTCTTC.